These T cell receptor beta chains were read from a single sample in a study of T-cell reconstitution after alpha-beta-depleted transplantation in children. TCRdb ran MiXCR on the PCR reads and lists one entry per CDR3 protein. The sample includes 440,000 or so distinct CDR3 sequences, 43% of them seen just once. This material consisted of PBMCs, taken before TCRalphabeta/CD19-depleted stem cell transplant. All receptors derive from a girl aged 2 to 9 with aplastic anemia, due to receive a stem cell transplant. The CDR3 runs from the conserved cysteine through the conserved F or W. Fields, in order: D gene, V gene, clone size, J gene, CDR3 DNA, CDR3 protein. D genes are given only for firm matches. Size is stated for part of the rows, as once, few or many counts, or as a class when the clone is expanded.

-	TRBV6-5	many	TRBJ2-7	TGTGCCAGCAGCCCGACCTTGACAGGTTGGTTCTCCGAGCAGTACTTC	CASSPTLTGWFSEQYF
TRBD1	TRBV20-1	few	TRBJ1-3	TGCAGTGCACTTGGACAGGGAGGAAACACCATATATTTT	CSALGQGGNTIYF
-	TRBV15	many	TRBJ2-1	TGTGCCACCCATGCAGGGTCGAGCTCCTACAATGAGCAGTTCTTC	CATHAGSSSYNEQFF
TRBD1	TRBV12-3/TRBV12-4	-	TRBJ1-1	TGTGCCAGCCTCCCTTGGGGACAGGGGGACACTGAAGCTTTCTTT	CASLPWGQGDTEAFF
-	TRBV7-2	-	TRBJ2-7	TGTGCCAGCAGCTCGACCGGACATTACGAGCAGTACTTC	CASSSTGHYEQYF
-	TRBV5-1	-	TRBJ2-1	TGCGCCAGCAGCTTGGTGGAAGCAGGGCAGGGCGAGCAGTTCTTC	CASSLVEAGQGEQFF
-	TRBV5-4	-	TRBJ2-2	TGTGCCAGCAGCTCCGCGGTAAACTCCGGGGAGCTGTTTTTT	CASSSAVNSGELFF
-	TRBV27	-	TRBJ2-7	TGTGCCAGCAGTCAAAAGGCGGGCGGAGCCTACGAGCAGTACTTC	CASSQKAGGAYEQYF
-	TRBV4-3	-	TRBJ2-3	TGCGCCAGCAGCCACCTACAGGGTTCTTTCACAGATACGCAGTATTTT	CASSHLQGSFTDTQYF
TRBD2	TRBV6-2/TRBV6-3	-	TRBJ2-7	TGTGCCAGCAGTTACGGGCAGAGGCACCGGGGGAGGGAAGGTAGCGACGAGCAGTACTTC	CASSYGQRHRGREGSDEQYF
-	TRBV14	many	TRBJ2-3	TGTGCCAGCAGCCAAGAGGTGAAAACCGATACGCAGTATTTT	CASSQEVKTDTQYF
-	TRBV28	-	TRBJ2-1	TGTGCCAGCGGTACAGGGAGTGCACGGAATGAGCAGTTCTTC	CASGTGSARNEQFF
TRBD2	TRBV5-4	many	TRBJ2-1	TGTCCCAGCAGCTTAGTCGGGACTAGCGGAAATGAGCAGTTCTTC	CPSSLVGTSGNEQFF
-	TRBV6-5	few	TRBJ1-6	TGTGCCAGCAGTTACTCGATGACCGTTAATTCACCCCTCCACTTT	CASSYSMTVNSPLHF
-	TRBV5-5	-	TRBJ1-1	TGTGCCAGCAGCTTTGAGCTAGGTGGGGCTGAAGCTTTCTTT	CASSFELGGAEAFF
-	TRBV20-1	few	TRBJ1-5	TGCAGTGCCTTCTCAGGGGTAGGGAATCAGCCCCAGCATTTT	CSAFSGVGNQPQHF
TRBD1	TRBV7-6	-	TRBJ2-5	TGTGCCAGCAGCTTAGCGAGGCCCCGGGACAGGTACTCGGAGACCCAGTACTTC	CASSLARPRDRYSETQYF
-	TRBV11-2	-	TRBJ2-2	TGTGCCAGCAGCGTGGGGCCCCGACAGTACACCGGGGAGCTGTTTTTT	CASSVGPRQYTGELFF
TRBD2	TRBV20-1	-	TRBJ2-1	TGCAGTGCTAGAGGGGGACTAGCGGTCTACAATGAGCAGTTCTTC	CSARGGLAVYNEQFF
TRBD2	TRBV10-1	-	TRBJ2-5	TGCGCCAGCAGTGAGTCGTCTAGCGGGAGGGCCGAGACCCAGTACTTC	CASSESSSGRAETQYF
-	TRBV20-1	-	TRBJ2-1	TGCAGTGCTAGAGAGGGGGTCCGGGCTACAGATGAGCAGTTCTTC	CSAREGVRATDEQFF
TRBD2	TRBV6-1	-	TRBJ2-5	TGTGCCAGCAGCGCTGGACTAGCGGGGGGCAAGTACCAAGAGACCCAGTACTTC	CASSAGLAGGKYQETQYF
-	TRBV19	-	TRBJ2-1	TGTGCCAGTAGTATTCGACCCCCGGGGGGCACCTACAATGAGCAGTTCTTC	CASSIRPPGGTYNEQFF